This T cell receptor (beta chain) was sequenced during a study of cytomegalovirus exposure and HLA in healthy donors. General study results and limits: A cluster of highly shared sequence variants was likely a sequencing artifact.

Regarding this clone: Antigen specificity is unknown.

60 Vbeta and 13 Jbeta primers were used in PCR. The data were produced by immunoSEQ multiplex PCR, yet TCRdb's version contains in-frame clones alone and is incomplete. The sample data list approximately 140,000 clones. The germline V gene has CDR1 SQVTM and CDR2 ANQGSEA. With 6 bases clipped from V and 2 bases from J, the junction kept 3 bases outside the gene matches. CDR3 length equals 13 residues. The TCR was taken from a woman in her forties or fifties in good health and CMV-seronegative. The chain uses TRBV29-1 and TRBJ2-2, with 7 bases fitting TRBD1. The material sequenced was PBMCs. CDR3 nucleotides: TGCAGCGTGAACAGGGGAAACACCGGGGAGCTGTTTTTT. It translates to CSVNRGNTGELFF.